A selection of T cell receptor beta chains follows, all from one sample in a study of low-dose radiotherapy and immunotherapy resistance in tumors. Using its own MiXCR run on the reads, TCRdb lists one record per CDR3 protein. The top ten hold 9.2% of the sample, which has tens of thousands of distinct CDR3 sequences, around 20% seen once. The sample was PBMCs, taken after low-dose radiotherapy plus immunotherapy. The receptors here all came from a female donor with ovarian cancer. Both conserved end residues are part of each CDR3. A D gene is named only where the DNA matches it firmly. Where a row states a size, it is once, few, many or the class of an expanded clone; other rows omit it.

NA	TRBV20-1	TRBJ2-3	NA	TGCAGTGGGGGGGCCGGAGATACGCAGTATTTT	CSGGAGDTQYF
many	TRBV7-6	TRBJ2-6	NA	TGTGCCAGCCGGGACCCTACCTCTGGGGCCAACGTCCTGACTTTC	CASRDPTSGANVLTF
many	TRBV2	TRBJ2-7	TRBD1	TGTGCCAGCAGTGTAGGGGGCCTCGAGCAGTACTTC	CASSVGGLEQYF
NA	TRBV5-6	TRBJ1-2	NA	TGTGCCAGCAGCTCCCCCACCAGGGCAGTAGCGAACTATGGCTACACCTTC	CASSSPTRAVANYGYTF
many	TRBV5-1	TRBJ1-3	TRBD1	TGCGCCAGCAGCTCGAGGACAGGCGGAACTGGAAACACCATATATTTT	CASSSRTGGTGNTIYF
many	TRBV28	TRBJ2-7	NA	TGTGCCAGCAGTTTAGTCTGGGAGCAGTACTTC	CASSLVWEQYF
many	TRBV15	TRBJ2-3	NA	TGTGCCACCAGCAGAGAGGATGTGGGGGGTACGCAGTATTTT	CATSREDVGGTQYF
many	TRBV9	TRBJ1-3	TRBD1	TGTGCCAGCAGCGTAGCAGACAGGGAATCTGGAAACACCATATATTTT	CASSVADRESGNTIYF
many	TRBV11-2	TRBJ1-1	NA	TGTGCCAGCAGTTCGGGTTCATTTGCTGAAGCTTTCTTT	CASSSGSFAEAFF
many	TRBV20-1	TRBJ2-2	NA	TGCAGTGCTAGTCCCGTGGGGGGCGGGGAGCTGTTTTTT	CSASPVGGGELFF
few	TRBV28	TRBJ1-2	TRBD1	TGTGCCAGCAGTTTCCCCGGGACAGGGACCCCCTATGGCTACACCTTC	CASSFPGTGTPYGYTF
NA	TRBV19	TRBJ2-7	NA	TGTGCCAGTAGTATTGGTCTTTACGCGCGCGAGCAGTACTTC	CASSIGLYAREQYF
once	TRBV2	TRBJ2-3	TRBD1	TGTACCAGCATAACAGGGGGCCGGGCCTCGAGAGATACGCAGTATTTT	CTSITGGRASRDTQYF
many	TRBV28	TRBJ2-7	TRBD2	TGTGCCAGCAGTTTAGCGGGAGGGCCCTACGAGCAGTACTTC	CASSLAGGPYEQYF
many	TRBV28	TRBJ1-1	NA	TGTGCCAGCAGGGGAGCGGCAACTGAAGCTTTCTTT	CASRGAATEAFF
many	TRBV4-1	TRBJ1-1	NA	TGCGCCACGCGAGGACTCTTGAAGAACACTGAAGCTTTCTTT	CATRGLLKNTEAFF
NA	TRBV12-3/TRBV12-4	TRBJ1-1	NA	TGTGCCAGCAGTCCGCAGGGGCAGAAAGCTTTCTTT	CASSPQGQKAFF
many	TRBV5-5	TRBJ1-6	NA	TGTGCCAGCACATCTACAAGGGACTCCTATAATTCACCCCTCCACTTT	CASTSTRDSYNSPLHF
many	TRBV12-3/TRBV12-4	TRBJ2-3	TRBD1	TGTGCCAGCAGCGACAGGGGGGCTAGCACAGATACGCAGTATTTT	CASSDRGASTDTQYF
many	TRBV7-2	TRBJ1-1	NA	TGTGCCAGCACCGTACGTGGTGTGTACACTGAAGCTTTCTTT	CASTVRGVYTEAFF
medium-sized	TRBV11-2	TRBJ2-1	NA	TGTGCCAGCAGCTTAGCTGGTTTCTACAATGAGCAGTTCTTC	CASSLAGFYNEQFF
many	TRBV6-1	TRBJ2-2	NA	TGTGCCAGCAGTGAATCACCAGGTCACCCTAACGGGGAGCTGTTTTTT	CASSESPGHPNGELFF
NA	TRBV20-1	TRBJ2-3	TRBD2	TGCAGTGCTAGAGAGGTTAGCGGGGGCCCGGAGCAGTATTTT	CSAREVSGGPEQYF
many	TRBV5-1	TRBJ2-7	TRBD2	TGCGCCAGCACACTAGCGGGAGGGCCTTCGGATAAGCAGTACTTC	CASTLAGGPSDKQYF
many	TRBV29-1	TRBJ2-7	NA	TGCAGCGTTGCTCTGGGCAGCCCCTACGAGCAGTACTTC	CSVALGSPYEQYF
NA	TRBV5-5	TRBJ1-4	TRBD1	TGTGCCAGCAGCCACGACAGGGGCCTCACTAATGAAAAACTGTTTTTT	CASSHDRGLTNEKLFF
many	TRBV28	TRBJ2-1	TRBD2	TGTGCCAGCAGTCCCGCGGGGGCGGGAGGACGTGAGCAGTTCTTC	CASSPAGAGGREQFF
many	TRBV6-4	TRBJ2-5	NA	TGTGCCAGCAGTGACCCCGGTCAAAGTAGGGGTGAGACCCAGTACTTC	CASSDPGQSRGETQYF
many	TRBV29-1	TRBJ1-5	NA	TGCAGCCGGCTTTTTAGCAATCAGCCCCAGCATTTT	CSRLFSNQPQHF
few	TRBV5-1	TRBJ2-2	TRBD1	TGCGCCAGTAGACAGGGGAACACCGGGGAGCTGTTTTTT	CASRQGNTGELFF
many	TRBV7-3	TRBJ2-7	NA	TGTGCCAGCAGCCGGGACAACCTCGGCGAGCAGTACTTC	CASSRDNLGEQYF
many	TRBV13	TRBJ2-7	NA	TGTGCCAGCAGCTTAAGGCGCCTTGACCAAAAACGGAACTACGAGCAGTACTTC	CASSLRRLDQKRNYEQYF
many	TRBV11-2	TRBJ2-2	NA	TGTGCCAGCAGCTTGTTAAGAGGCGGGGAGCTGTTTTTT	CASSLLRGGELFF
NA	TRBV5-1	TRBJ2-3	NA	TGCGCCAGCAACTCTGAGGGGTTCACAGATACGCAGTATTTT	CASNSEGFTDTQYF
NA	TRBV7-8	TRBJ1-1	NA	TGTGCCAGCAGCTCCCCTACAGGGCGGACTGAAGCTTTCTTT	CASSSPTGRTEAFF
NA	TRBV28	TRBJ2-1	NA	TGTGCCAGCAAGTACCCCGGGACTTCCTACAATGAGCAGTTCTTC	CASKYPGTSYNEQFF
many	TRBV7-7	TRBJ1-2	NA	TGTGCTAGCAGCCCAGGGTATGGGCAACCGTCTTATGACTACACCTTC	CASSPGYGQPSYDYTF
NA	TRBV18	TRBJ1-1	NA	TGTGCCAGCTCATATGCCGCAATGAACACTGAAGCTTTCTTT	CASSYAAMNTEAFF
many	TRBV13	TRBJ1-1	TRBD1	TGTGCCAGCAGCTCCGGACAGGGTACTGTAAACACTGAAGCTTTCTTT	CASSSGQGTVNTEAFF
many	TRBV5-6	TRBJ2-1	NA	TGTGCCAGCAGCCGTATTTTAGTGGGAAGGTACAATGAGCAGTTCTTC	CASSRILVGRYNEQFF
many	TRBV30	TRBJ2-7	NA	TGTGCCTGGAGTCAGAGCGTCCTCTACGAGCAGTACTTC	CAWSQSVLYEQYF
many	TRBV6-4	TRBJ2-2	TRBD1	TGTGCCAGCAGCACCGGGACAGGGAACACCGGGGAGCTGTTTTTT	CASSTGTGNTGELFF
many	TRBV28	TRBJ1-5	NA	TGTGCCAGCAGCGGCTCCGGTGGGTCCGAAAATCAGCCCCAGCATTTT	CASSGSGGSENQPQHF
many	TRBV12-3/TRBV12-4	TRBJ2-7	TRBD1	TGTGCCAGCAGCCACTCCGACAGGGCCCCATACGAGCAGTACTTC	CASSHSDRAPYEQYF
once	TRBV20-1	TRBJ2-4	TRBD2	TGCAGTGCGAGGACTAGCGGGAGTGACATTCAGTACTTC	CSARTSGSDIQYF
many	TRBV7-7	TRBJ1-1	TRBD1	TGTGCTAGCAGCTTAAGACAGGGCACTGAAGCTTTCTTT	CASSLRQGTEAFF
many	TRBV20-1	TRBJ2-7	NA	TGCAGTGCCCTCTTTACAATGGGGGTCAGCTCCTACGAGCAGTACTTC	CSALFTMGVSSYEQYF
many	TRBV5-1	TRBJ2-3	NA	TGCGCCAGCAGCGCCGGACAGACTCCGCCAGATACGCAGTATTTT	CASSAGQTPPDTQYF
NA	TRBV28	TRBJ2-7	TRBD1	TGTGCCAGCAGCACGACAGGGGAAGACTACGAGCAGTACTTC	CASSTTGEDYEQYF
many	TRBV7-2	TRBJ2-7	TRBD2	TGTGCCAGCAGCTTAGCCCTGGCTAGCGGCTTTCTCCACGAGCAGTACTTC	CASSLALASGFLHEQYF
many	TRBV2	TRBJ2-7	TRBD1	TGTGCCAGCAGCGGGACAGGGCACTACGAGCAGTACTTC	CASSGTGHYEQYF
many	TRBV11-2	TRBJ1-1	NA	TGTGCCAGCAGCTTAGTATCCGGGCGGTTGGCTTTCTTT	CASSLVSGRLAFF
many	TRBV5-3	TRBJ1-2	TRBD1	TGTGCCAGCAGCTTGAGAACAGGGGTTATTGGCTACACCTTC	CASSLRTGVIGYTF
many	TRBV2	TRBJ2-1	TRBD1	TGTGCCAGCAGTGGAGACAGGGGTGGATACAATGAGCAGTTCTTC	CASSGDRGGYNEQFF